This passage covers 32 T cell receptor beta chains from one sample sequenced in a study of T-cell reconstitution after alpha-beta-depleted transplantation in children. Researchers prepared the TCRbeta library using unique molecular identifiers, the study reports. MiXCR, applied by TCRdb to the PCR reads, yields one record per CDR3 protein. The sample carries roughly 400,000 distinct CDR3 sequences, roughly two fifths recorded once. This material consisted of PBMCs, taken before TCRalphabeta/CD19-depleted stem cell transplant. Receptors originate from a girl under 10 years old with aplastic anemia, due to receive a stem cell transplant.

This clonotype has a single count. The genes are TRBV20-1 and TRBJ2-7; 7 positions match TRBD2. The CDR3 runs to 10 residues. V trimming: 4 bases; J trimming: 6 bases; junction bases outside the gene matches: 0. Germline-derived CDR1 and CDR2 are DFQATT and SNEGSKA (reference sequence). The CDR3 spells CSATSGEQYF. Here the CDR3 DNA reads TGCAGTGCTACTAGCGGCGAGCAGTACTTC.

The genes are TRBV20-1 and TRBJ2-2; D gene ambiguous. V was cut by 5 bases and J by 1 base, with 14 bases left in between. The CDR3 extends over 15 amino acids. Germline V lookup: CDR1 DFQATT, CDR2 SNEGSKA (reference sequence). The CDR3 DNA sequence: TGCAGTGCTCGATCCCGAGCATTGAACACCGGGGAGCTGTTTTTT. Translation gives CSARSRALNTGELFF.

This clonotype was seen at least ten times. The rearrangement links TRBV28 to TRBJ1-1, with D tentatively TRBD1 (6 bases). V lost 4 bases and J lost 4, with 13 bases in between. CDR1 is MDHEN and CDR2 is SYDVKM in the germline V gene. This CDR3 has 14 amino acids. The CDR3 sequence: CASSSPGEATEAFF. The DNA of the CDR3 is TGTGCCAGCAGTTCCCCAGGGGAGGCCACTGAAGCTTTCTTT.

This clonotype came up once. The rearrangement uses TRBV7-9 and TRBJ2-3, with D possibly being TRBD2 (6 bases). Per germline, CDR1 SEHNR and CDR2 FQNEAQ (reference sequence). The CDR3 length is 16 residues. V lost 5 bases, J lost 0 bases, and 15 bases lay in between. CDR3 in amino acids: CASSIGTHPSTDTQYF. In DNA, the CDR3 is TGTGCCAGCAGCATCGGGACTCACCCTAGCACAGATACGCAGTATTTT.

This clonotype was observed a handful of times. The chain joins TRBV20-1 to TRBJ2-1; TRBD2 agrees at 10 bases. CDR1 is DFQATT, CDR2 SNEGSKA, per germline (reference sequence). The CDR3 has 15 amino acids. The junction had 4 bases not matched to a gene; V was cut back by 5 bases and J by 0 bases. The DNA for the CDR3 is TGCAGTGCTTATCCTAGCGGGAGCTCCTACAATGAGCAGTTCTTC. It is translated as CSAYPSGSSYNEQFF.

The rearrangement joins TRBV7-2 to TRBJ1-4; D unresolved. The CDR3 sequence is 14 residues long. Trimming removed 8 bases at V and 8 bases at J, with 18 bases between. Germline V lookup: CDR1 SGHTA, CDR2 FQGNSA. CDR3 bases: TGTGCCAGCTCCACATCCGGGTCGGGGGAAAAACTGTTTTTT. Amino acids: CASSTSGSGEKLFF.

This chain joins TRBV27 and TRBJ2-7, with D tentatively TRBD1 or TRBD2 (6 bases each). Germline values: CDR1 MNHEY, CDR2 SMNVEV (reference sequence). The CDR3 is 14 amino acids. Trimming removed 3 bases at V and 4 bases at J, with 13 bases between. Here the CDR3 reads CASSLWGARYEQYF. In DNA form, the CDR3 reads TGTGCCAGCAGTTTGTGGGGGGCGCGGTACGAGCAGTACTTC.

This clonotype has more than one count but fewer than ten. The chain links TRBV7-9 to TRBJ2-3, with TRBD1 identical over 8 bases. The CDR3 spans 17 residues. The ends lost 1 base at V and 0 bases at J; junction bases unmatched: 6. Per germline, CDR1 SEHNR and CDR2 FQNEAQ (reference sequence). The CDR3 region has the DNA TGTGCCAGCAGCTTAGAGGCTCAGGGGGCTAGCACAGATACGCAGTATTTT. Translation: CASSLEAQGASTDTQYF.

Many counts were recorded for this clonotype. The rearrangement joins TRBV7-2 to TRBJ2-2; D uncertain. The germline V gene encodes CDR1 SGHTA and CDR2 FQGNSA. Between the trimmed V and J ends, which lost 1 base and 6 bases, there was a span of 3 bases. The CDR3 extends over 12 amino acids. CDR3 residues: CASSLEAGELFF. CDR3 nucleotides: TGTGCCAGCAGCTTAGAAGCCGGGGAGCTGTTTTTT.

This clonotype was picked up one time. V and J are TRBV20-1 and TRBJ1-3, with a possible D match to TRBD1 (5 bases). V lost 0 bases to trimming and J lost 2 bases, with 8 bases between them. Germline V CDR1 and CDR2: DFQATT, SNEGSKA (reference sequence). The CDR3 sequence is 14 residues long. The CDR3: CSARDTGAGNTIYF. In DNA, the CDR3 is TGCAGTGCTAGAGATACAGGAGCTGGAAACACCATATATTTT.

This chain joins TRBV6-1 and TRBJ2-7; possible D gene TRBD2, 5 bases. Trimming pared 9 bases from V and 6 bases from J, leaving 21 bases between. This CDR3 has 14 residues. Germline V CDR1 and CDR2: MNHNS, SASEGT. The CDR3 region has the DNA TGTGCCAGTTCTAGCCCTTCGATCGCGGTCGAGCAGTACTTC. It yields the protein CASSSPSIAVEQYF.

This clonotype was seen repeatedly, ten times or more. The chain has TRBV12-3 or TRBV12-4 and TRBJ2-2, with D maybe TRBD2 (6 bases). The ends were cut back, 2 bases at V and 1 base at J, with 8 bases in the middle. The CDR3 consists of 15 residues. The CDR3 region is CASSLRLGNTGELFF. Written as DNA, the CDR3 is TGTGCCAGCAGTTTAAGACTAGGGAACACCGGGGAGCTGTTTTTT.

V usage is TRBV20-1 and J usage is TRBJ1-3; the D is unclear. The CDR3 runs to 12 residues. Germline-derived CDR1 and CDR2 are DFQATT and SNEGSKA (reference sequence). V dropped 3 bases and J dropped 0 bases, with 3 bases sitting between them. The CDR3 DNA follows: TGCAGTGCTAGCCGCTCTGGAAACACCATATATTTT. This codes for CSASRSGNTIYF.

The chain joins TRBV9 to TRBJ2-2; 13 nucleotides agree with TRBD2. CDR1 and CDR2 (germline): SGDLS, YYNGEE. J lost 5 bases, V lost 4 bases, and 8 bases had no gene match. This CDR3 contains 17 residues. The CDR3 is CASSPRTSGSWTGELFF. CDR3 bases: TGTGCCAGCAGCCCCCGGACTAGCGGGAGTTGGACCGGGGAGCTGTTTTTT.

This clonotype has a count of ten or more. The DNA of the CDR3 is TGTGCCAGCAGTTACTCGAAAGGGTGGAGTGAGACCCAGTACTTC. Translated: CASSYSKGWSETQYF. The chain joins TRBV6-5 to TRBJ2-5; D not certain. V lost 0 bases to trimming and J lost 5 bases, with 13 bases between them. The CDR3 has 15 residues. Germline CDR1 reads MNHEY; CDR2 reads SVGAGI.

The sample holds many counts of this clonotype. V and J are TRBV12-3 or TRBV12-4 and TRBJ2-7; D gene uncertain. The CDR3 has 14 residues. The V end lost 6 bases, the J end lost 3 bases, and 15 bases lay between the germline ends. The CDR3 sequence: CASSKAPRGYEQYF. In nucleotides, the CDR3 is TGTGCCAGCAGCAAAGCCCCGCGCGGCTACGAGCAGTACTTC.

The CDR3 loop reads CASSLGKTLISTDTQYF. The DNA for the CDR3 is TGCGCCAGCAGCTTGGGGAAGACGTTGATTAGCACAGATACGCAGTATTTT. J is TRBJ2-3 and V is TRBV5-1; D is unclear. Trimming took 0 bases from V and 0 from J, leaving 14 bases between them. Germline V gene lookup returns CDR1 SGHRS and CDR2 YFSETQ. There are 17 residues in the CDR3.

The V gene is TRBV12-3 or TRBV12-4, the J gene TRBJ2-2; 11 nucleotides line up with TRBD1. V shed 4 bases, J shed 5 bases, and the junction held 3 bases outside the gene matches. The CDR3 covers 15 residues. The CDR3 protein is CASSWTGGRTGELFF. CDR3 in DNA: TGTGCCAGCAGTTGGACAGGGGGCAGGACCGGGGAGCTGTTTTTT.

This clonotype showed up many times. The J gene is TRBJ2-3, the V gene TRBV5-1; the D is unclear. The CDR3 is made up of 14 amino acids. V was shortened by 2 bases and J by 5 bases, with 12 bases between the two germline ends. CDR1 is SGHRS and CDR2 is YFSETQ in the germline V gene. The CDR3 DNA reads TGCGCCAGCAGCTTAGGGCTCTCTGGAGATACGCAGTATTTT. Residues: CASSLGLSGDTQYF.

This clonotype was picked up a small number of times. The CDR3 DNA is TGTGCCAGCAGCTTGTCCGACGAAGGACTAGCGGCTGAGCAGTTCTTC. It yields the protein CASSLSDEGLAAEQFF. This chain joins TRBV11-1 and TRBJ2-1, with TRBD2 matching 10 bases. Per germline, CDR1 SGHAT and CDR2 FQDESV (reference sequence). V dropped 3 bases and J dropped 9; count of bases not matched to a gene: 11. This CDR3 has 16 amino acids.

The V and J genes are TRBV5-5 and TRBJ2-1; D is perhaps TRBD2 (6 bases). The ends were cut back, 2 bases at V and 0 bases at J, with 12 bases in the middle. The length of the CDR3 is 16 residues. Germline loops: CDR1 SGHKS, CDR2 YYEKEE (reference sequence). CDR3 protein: CASSFWASDSYNEQFF. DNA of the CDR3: TGTGCCAGCAGCTTCTGGGCTAGCGACTCCTACAATGAGCAGTTCTTC.

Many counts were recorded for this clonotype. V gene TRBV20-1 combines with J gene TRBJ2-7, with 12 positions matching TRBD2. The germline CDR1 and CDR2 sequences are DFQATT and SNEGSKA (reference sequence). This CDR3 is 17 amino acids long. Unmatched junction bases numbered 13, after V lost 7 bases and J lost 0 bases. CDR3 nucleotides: TGCAGTGTTGTCACTAGCGGGAGGCCGTACTCCTCCTACGAGCAGTACTTC. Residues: CSVVTSGRPYSSYEQYF.

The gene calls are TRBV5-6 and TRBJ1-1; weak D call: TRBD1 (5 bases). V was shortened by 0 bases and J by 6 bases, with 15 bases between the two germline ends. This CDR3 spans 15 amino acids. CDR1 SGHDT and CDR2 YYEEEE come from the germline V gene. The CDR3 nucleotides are TGTGCCAGCAGCTTGGGTGGGGGGGTCGACGCTGAAGCTTTCTTT. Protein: CASSLGGGVDAEAFF.

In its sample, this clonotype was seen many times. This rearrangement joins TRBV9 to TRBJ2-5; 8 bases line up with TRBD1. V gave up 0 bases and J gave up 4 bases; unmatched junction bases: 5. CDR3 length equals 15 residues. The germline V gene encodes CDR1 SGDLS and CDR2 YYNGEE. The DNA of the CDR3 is TGTGCCAGCAGCGTAGAACAGGGGGTAAGAGAGACCCAGTACTTC. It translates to CASSVEQGVRETQYF.

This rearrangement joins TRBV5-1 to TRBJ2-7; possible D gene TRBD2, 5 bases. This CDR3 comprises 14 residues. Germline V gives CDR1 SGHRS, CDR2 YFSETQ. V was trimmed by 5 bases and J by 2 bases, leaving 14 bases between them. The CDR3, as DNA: TGCGCCAGCAGACCTACAAGCGGTGCCTACGAGCAGTACTTC. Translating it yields CASRPTSGAYEQYF.

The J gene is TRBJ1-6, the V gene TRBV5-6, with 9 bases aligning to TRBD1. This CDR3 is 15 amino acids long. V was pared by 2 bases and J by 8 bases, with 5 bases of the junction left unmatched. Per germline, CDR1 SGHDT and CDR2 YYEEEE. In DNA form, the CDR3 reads TGTGCCAGCAGCTTCGGGGGACAGGGTGATTCACCCCTCCACTTT. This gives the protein CASSFGGQGDSPLHF.

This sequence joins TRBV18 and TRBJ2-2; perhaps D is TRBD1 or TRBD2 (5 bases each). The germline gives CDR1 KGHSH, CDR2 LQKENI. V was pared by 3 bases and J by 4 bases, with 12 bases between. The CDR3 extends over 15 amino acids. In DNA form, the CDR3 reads TGTGCCAGCTCACCCGGGACCCACGGCACCGGGGAGCTGTTTTTT. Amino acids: CASSPGTHGTGELFF.

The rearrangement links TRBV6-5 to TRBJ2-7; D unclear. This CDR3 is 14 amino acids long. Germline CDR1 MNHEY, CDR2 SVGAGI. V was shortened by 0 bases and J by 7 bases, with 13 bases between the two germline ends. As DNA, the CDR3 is TGTGCCAGCAGTTACTCGAATCGGGTAGGGGAGCAGTACTTC. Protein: CASSYSNRVGEQYF.

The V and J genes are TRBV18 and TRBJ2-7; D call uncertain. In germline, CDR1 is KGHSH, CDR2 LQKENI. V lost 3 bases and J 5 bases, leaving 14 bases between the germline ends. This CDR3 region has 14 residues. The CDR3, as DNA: TGTGCCAGCTCACCTTCAGGCAGATCGGACGAGCAGTACTTC. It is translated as CASSPSGRSDEQYF.

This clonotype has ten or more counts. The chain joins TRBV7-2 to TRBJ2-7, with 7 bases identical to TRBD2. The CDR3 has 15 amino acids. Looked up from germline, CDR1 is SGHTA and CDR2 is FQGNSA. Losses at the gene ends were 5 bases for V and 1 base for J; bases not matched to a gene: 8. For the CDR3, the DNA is TGTGCCAGCAGCCTACTAGCGACGGAGTCCTACGAGCAGTACTTC. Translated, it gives CASSLLATESYEQYF. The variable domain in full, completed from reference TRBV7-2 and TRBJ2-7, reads GAGVSQSPSNKVTEKGKDVELRCDPISGHTALYWYRQSLGQGLEFLIYFQGNSAPDKSGLPSDRFSAERTGGSVSTLTIQRTQQEDSAVYLCASSLLATESYEQYFGPGTRLTVT.

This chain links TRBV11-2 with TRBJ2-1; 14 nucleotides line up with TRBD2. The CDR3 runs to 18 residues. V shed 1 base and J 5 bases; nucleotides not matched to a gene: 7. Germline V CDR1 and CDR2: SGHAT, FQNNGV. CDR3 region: CASSLGGTSGSPNNEQFF. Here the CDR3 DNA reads TGTGCCAGCAGCTTAGGAGGGACTAGCGGGAGTCCGAACAATGAGCAGTTCTTC.

The CDR3: CASGDQFSTDTQYF. CDR3 nucleotides: TGTGCCAGCGGGGATCAGTTCTCCACAGATACGCAGTATTTT. The J gene is TRBJ2-3, the V gene TRBV28; D unclear. The germline V gene encodes CDR1 MDHEN and CDR2 SYDVKM. Trimming shortened V by 8 bases and J by 2 bases, and 14 bases separated the two germline ends. The CDR3 extends over 14 amino acids.